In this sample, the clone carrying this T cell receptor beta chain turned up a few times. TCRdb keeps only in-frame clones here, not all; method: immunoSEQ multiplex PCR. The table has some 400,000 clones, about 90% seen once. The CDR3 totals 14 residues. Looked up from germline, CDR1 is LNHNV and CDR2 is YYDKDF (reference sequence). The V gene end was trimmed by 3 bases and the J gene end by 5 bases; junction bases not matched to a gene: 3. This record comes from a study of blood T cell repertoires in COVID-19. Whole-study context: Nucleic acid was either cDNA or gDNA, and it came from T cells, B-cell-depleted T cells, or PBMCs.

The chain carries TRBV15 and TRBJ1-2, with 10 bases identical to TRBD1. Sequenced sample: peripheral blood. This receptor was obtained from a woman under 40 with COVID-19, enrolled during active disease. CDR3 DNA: TGTGCCACCAGCAGGGACAGGGGGACGTATGGCTACACCTTC. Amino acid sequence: CATSRDRGTYGYTF.